Listed below are T cell receptor beta chains from one sample, sequenced in a study of cytomegalovirus exposure and HLA in healthy donors. Clones were sequenced by immunoSEQ multiplex PCR, and TCRdb holds only the in-frame ones, with some missing. The repertoire includes 160,000 or so clones, 78% of them detected once, and about 1.5% sits in the top ten. What was sequenced was PBMCs. Every receptor here comes from a male donor in good health and CMV-seronegative. The CDR3 runs from the conserved cysteine through the conserved F or W. The order of the fields is V gene, D gene, clone size, J gene, CDR3 protein, CDR3 DNA. A D gene is named only where the DNA matches it firmly. Where a row states a size, it is once, few, many or the class of an expanded clone; other rows omit it.

>TRBV6-5|-|-|TRBJ2-7
CASSSPGAYEQYF
TGTGCCAGCAGTTCCCCGGGGGCCTACGAGCAGTACTTC
>TRBV23-1|-|-|TRBJ2-7
CASSQSSQGGHEQYF
TGCGCCAGCAGTCAATCGTCTCAGGGAGGTCACGAGCAGTACTTC
>TRBV28|TRBD2|-|TRBJ2-7
CASRWDYDSYEQYF
TGTGCCAGCAGGTGGGACTACGACTCCTACGAGCAGTACTTC
>TRBV4-2|-|-|TRBJ2-3
CASSRRGGTQYF
TGTGCCAGCAGCCGAAGGGGGGGGACGCAGTATTTT
>TRBV5-4|-|-|TRBJ2-7
CASSLGAPPYEQYF
TGTGCCAGCAGCTTGGGGGCTCCCCCCTACGAGCAGTACTTC
>TRBV19|TRBD1|once|TRBJ2-7
CASSTTGGYEQYF
TGTGCCAGTAGCACCACAGGGGGCTACGAGCAGTACTTC
>TRBV12-5|-|-|TRBJ1-6
CASGLSDSPLHF
TGTGCTAGTGGCCTGTCGGATTCACCCCTCCACTTT
>TRBV5-6|-|-|TRBJ2-1
CASSFLNGDEQFF
TGTGCCAGCAGCTTCTTAAACGGAGATGAGCAGTTCTTC
>TRBV5-1|TRBD2|once|TRBJ2-1
CASSLTGGSYNEQFF
TGCGCCAGCAGCTTAACGGGGGGATCCTACAATGAGCAGTTCTTC
>TRBV5-4|-|once|TRBJ2-2
CASSLDFTNTGELFF
TGTGCCAGCAGCTTGGACTTTACGAACACCGGGGAGCTGTTTTTT
>TRBV2|TRBD1|few|TRBJ1-1
CASSEAGTGITEAFF
TGTGCCAGCAGTGAAGCGGGGACAGGTATCACTGAAGCTTTCTTT
>TRBV9|TRBD1|-|TRBJ1-3
CASSKGQSSGNTIYF
TGTGCCAGCAGCAAGGGACAGAGCTCTGGAAACACCATATATTTT
>TRBV7-9|-|-|TRBJ2-7
CASSSYREYYEQYF
TGTGCCAGCAGCTCCTACAGGGAGTACTACGAGCAGTACTTC
>TRBV7-2|TRBD2|-|TRBJ2-3
CASSLEAGAQYF
TGTGCCAGCAGCTTAGAAGCGGGGGCGCAGTATTTT
>TRBV19|-|-|TRBJ2-3
CASSIAGRGRSDTQYF
TGTGCCAGTAGTATAGCTGGCAGGGGAAGATCAGATACGCAGTATTTT
>TRBV5-1|TRBD1|few|TRBJ1-2
CASSPGQGASYGYTF
TGCGCCAGCAGCCCCGGACAGGGGGCTAGCTATGGCTACACCTTC
>TRBV7-7|-|-|TRBJ2-5
CASSFGETQYF
TGTGCTAGCAGCTTCGGAGAGACCCAGTACTTC
>TRBV18|TRBD1|-|TRBJ1-1
CASSPGTGGTEAFF
TGTGCCAGCTCACCCGGGACAGGGGGCACTGAAGCTTTCTTT
>TRBV14|TRBD2|-|TRBJ2-3
CASSPGLAGGRSTDTQYF
TGTGCCAGCAGCCCGGGACTAGCGGGGGGGCGATCCACAGATACGCAGTATTTT
>TRBV4-3|TRBD1|-|TRBJ2-7
CASSRDRGVPYEQYF
TGCGCCAGCAGCCGAGACAGGGGGGTCCCCTACGAGCAGTACTTC
>TRBV18|-|-|TRBJ1-1
CASSPEGGTEAFF
TGTGCCAGCTCACCGGAGGGAGGAACTGAAGCTTTCTTT
>TRBV9|TRBD2|-|TRBJ2-1
CASTTGGYNEQFF
TGTGCCAGCACCACGGGGGGCTACAATGAGCAGTTCTTC
>TRBV4-1|TRBD2|-|TRBJ2-2
CASSQGGARGGLLDTGELFF
TGCGCCAGCAGCCAAGGTGGCGCCCGGGGGGGCCTTTTGGACACCGGGGAGCTGTTTTTT
>TRBV29-1|-|few|TRBJ1-2
CSVADRNYGYTF
TGCAGCGTTGCCGACAGGAACTATGGCTACACCTTC
>TRBV7-3|-|-|TRBJ2-3
CASSKSPSIADTQYF
TGTGCCAGCAGCAAAAGCCCTAGCATCGCAGATACGCAGTATTTT
>TRBV19|TRBD1|-|TRBJ1-5
CASLPGQALPLNQPQHF
TGTGCCAGCCTCCCGGGACAGGCGCTACCCCTCAATCAGCCCCAGCATTTT
>TRBV28|-|-|TRBJ1-5
CASGTFGSNQPQHF
TGTGCCAGCGGTACGTTCGGTAGCAATCAGCCCCAGCATTTT
>TRBV28|TRBD2|-|TRBJ2-2
CASTQGGLVDTGELFF
TGTGCCAGCACCCAGGGAGGGCTGGTCGACACCGGGGAGCTGTTTTTT
>TRBV4-3|-|-|TRBJ2-5
CASSRSRARGQETQYF
TGCGCCAGCAGCCGAAGCCGGGCGAGGGGGCAAGAGACCCAGTACTTC
>TRBV7-2|TRBD2|-|TRBJ2-5
CASSFSGARETQYF
TGTGCCAGCAGTTTTAGCGGGGCGCGGGAGACCCAGTACTTC
>TRBV5-4|-|once|TRBJ2-7
CASSFKGWEQYF
TGTGCCAGCAGCTTTAAGGGGTGGGAGCAGTACTTC
>TRBV7-6|-|few|TRBJ2-3
CASSLGAGRATSTDTQYF
TGTGCCAGCAGCTTAGGGGCGGGTCGTGCGACTAGCACAGATACGCAGTATTTT
>TRBV2|TRBD1|-|TRBJ2-7
CASRNGQGAYGQYF
TGTGCCAGCAGAAATGGACAGGGGGCCTACGGGCAGTACTTC
>TRBV5-1|-|-|TRBJ2-7
CASTRDSVSYEQYF
TGCGCCAGCACACGGGACTCCGTCTCCTACGAGCAGTACTTC
>TRBV7-2|-|-|TRBJ2-5
CASSFYSERKTQYF
TGTGCCAGCAGCTTTTACTCGGAGAGAAAGACCCAGTACTTC
>TRBV4-1|-|-|TRBJ2-5
CASSQVRGLETQYF
TGCGCCAGCAGCCAAGTTCGGGGTTTGGAGACCCAGTACTTC
>TRBV5-4|TRBD1|once|TRBJ1-3
CASSLQQGAGNTIYF
TGTGCCAGCAGCTTGCAACAGGGGGCAGGAAACACCATATATTTT
>TRBV6-5|TRBD2|-|TRBJ2-1
CASTQAGGGEQFF
TGTGCCAGCACCCAGGCGGGGGGAGGTGAGCAGTTCTTC
>TRBV23-1|-|-|TRBJ1-5
CARVERRSGQPQHF
TGCGCCAGAGTGGAGCGGAGGAGCGGTCAGCCCCAGCATTTT
>TRBV6-5|-|-|TRBJ1-3
CASSYSPGNTIYF
TGTGCCAGCAGTTACTCCCCGGGGAACACCATATATTTT
>TRBV7-6|TRBD2|-|TRBJ2-3
CASKRTSGTDTQYF
TGCGCCAGCAAAAGGACTAGCGGCACAGATACGCAGTATTTT